This T cell receptor (beta chain) was retrieved from a study of PD-1 blockade in classical Hodgkin lymphoma. On the study more broadly: Intravenous infusions of nivolumab 3 mg/kg reached patients every 2 weeks.

As concerns this clone: The antigen is undetermined.

Broader study findings: Baseline diversity resembling that of newly diagnosed patients was seen in complete responders. Significantly greater TCR diversity emerged by C4D1 in CD4+ cells but not CD8+ cells. The drivers behind the repertoire differences, possibly disease activity or prior therapy, remain undefined.

Time point of the sample: cycle 4 day 1 (C4D1), after 5 to 7 weeks of nivolumab. After autologous stem cell transplantation all patients relapsed, and prior brentuximab vedotin exposure differed between cohorts. From thawed PBMCs, CD4+ T cells were purified using magnetic negative selection. Germline lookup yields CDR1 SGHRS and CDR2 YFSETQ. The CDR3 spans 14 residues. The ends were cut back, 0 bases at V and 3 bases at J, with 10 bases in the middle. Measured with immunoSEQ multiplex PCR; TCRdb has only the in-frame clones, and not every one. The sample shows 32,000 or so clones, more than 85% of them seen only once.

The chain links TRBV5-1 to TRBJ2-7; D possibly corresponds to TRBD2 (5 bases). The starting material was CD4+ T cells from blood, obtained before the fourth cycle of nivolumab. This TCR derives from a human donor with classical Hodgkin lymphoma. Written as DNA, the CDR3 is TGCGCCAGCAGCTTGGTCGGGGTAAACTACGAGCAGTACTTC. This codes for CASSLVGVNYEQYF.